The 11 T cell receptor beta chains reported below all come from one sample, sequenced in a study of T cell responses to AZD1222 COVID-19 vaccine. Data came from immunoSEQ multiplex PCR; TCRdb stores just in-frame clones and leaves some out. The sample has 60,000 to 85,000 clones, 70% to 80% seen once. The source was peripheral blood, collected 28 days after the second dose of the MenACWY control vaccine. These receptors all stem from an adult who received the MenACWY meningococcal vaccine as a control.

This clone came up once. The V gene is TRBV9, the J gene TRBJ2-3; D is undetermined. The length of the CDR3 is 13 residues. V lost 0 bases to trimming and J lost 4 bases, with 6 bases between them. CDR1 is SGDLS and CDR2 is YYNGEE in the germline V gene. DNA of the CDR3: TGTGCCAGCAGCGTAGCTCAAGCAGATACGCAGTATTTT. It codes for CASSVAQADTQYF.

With respect to this clone: Other DNA sequences of this sample code for an identical CDR3. The gene calls are TRBV5-1 and TRBJ2-5; D remains unclear. This CDR3 is built from 14 residues. The germline CDR1 and CDR2 sequences are SGHRS and YFSETQ. V dropped 2 bases and J dropped 2 bases, with 10 bases sitting between them. CDR3: CASSLGNSQETQYF. The DNA of the CDR3 is TGCGCCAGCAGCTTAGGGAACTCACAAGAGACCCAGTACTTC.

The table lists this clone with a few counts. The gene calls are TRBV5-1 and TRBJ2-3; weak D call: TRBD1 (6 bases). The germline gives CDR1 SGHRS, CDR2 YFSETQ. This CDR3 comprises 15 residues. V was cut by 1 base and J by 2 bases, with 11 bases left in between. The CDR3 loop reads CASSLFGQPTDTQYF. The CDR3 coding sequence is TGCGCCAGCAGCTTGTTCGGACAGCCCACAGATACGCAGTATTTT.

This rearrangement joins TRBV7-2 to TRBJ1-1; D is ambiguous. The CDR3 runs to 13 residues. V was clipped by 6 bases and J by 2 bases, with 10 bases between them. Germline assignment: CDR1 SGHTA and CDR2 FQGNSA. CDR3 nucleotides: TGTGCCAGCAGGTTGGACCCTAACACTGAAGCTTTCTTT. Translated: CASRLDPNTEAFF.

The gene calls are TRBV5-8 and TRBJ1-1; D is ambiguous. V dropped 5 bases and J dropped 7 bases, with 15 bases sitting between them. The CDR3 covers 13 residues. The germline V gene encodes CDR1 SGHTS and CDR2 YDEGEE. CDR3 sequence reads: CASRLIGGGEAFF. The CDR3 DNA reads TGTGCCAGCAGATTAATCGGAGGCGGTGAAGCTTTCTTT. Looking up the rest from reference TRBV5-8 and TRBJ1-1 gives the full variable domain: EAGVTQSPTHLIKTRGQQATLRCSPISGHTSVYWYQQALGLGLQFLLWYDEGEERNRGNFPPRFSGRQFPNYSSELNVNALELEDSALYLCASRLIGGGEAFFGQGTRLTVV.

The chain carries TRBV7-3 and TRBJ2-2; D is unresolved. V was trimmed by 8 bases and J by 1 base, leaving 5 bases between them. The CDR3 is 12 amino acids. From germline, CDR1 is SGHTA and CDR2 FQGTGA. The CDR3 region has the DNA TGTGCCAGCGGGGTGAACACCGGGGAGCTGTTTTTT. Protein sequence: CASGVNTGELFF.

J is TRBJ2-7 and V is TRBV5-4; TRBD1 aligns across 7 bases. The CDR3 has 13 residues. V lost 2 bases and J lost 7; bases outside the gene matches: 6. Germline CDR1 and CDR2: SGHNT and YYREEE (reference sequence). The CDR3 DNA follows: TGTGCCAGCAGCTTCGACAGGGATAGGGAGCAGTACTTC. Amino acid sequence: CASSFDRDREQYF.

As for this clone: One end of the junction varies from germline; a read error may be responsible. The rearrangement joins TRBV7-7 to TRBJ2-1, with D possibly TRBD1 on 6 matching bases. Germline V CDR1 and CDR2: SSHAT, FNYEAQ (reference sequence). The CDR3 totals 14 residues. The CDR3 DNA is TGTGCTAGCAGCCATAGCCCAGGGGAAGGGGAGCAGTTCTTC. Its protein is CASSHSPGEGEQFF.

The CDR3 coding sequence is TGTGCCAGCACTCCCTGGGGGGAAGCTTTCTTT. As protein: CASTPWGEAFF. The rearrangement joins TRBV2 to TRBJ1-1, with TRBD1 as a possible D gene (5 bases). Germline V lookup: CDR1 SNHLY, CDR2 FYNNEI. The CDR3 is 11 residues long. V was trimmed by 7 bases and J by 8 bases, leaving 11 bases between them.

This chain uses TRBV4-2 with TRBJ2-5; 13 bases are shared with TRBD2. The CDR3 contains 15 residues. J was trimmed by 7 bases and V by 4 bases; bases with no gene match: 6. Germline CDR1 is LGHNA and CDR2 is YNFKEQ. The CDR3: CASSPRTSGGGTQYF. The CDR3 region has the DNA TGTGCCAGCAGCCCAAGGACTAGCGGGGGTGGGACCCAGTACTTC.

The CDR3 spells CASSLAGSGANVLTF. DNA of the CDR3: TGTGCCAGCAGTTTAGCGGGCTCTGGGGCCAACGTCCTGACTTTC. The chain recombines TRBV28 with TRBJ2-6, with D perhaps TRBD2 (5 bases). The CDR3 spans 15 residues. The V and J ends lost 2 bases and 0 bases respectively, with 5 bases between them. The germline CDR1 and CDR2 sequences are MDHEN and SYDVKM.